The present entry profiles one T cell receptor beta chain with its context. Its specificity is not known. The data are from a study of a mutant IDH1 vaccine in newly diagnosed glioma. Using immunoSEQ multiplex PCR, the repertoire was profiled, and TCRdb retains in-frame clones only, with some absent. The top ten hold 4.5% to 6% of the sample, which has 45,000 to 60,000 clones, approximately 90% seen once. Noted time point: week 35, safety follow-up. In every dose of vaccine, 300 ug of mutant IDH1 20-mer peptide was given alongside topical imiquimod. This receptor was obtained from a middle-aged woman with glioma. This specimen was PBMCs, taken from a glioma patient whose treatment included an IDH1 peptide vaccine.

This CDR3 is CASSQDRTEAFF. The DNA of the CDR3 is TGTGCCAGCAGCCAAGATCGAACTGAAGCTTTCTTT. This chain joins TRBV4-2 and TRBJ1-1, with no clear D. The CDR3 covers 12 residues. Looked up from germline, CDR1 is LGHNA and CDR2 is YNFKEQ. V dropped 0 bases and J dropped 5 bases, with 4 bases sitting between them.